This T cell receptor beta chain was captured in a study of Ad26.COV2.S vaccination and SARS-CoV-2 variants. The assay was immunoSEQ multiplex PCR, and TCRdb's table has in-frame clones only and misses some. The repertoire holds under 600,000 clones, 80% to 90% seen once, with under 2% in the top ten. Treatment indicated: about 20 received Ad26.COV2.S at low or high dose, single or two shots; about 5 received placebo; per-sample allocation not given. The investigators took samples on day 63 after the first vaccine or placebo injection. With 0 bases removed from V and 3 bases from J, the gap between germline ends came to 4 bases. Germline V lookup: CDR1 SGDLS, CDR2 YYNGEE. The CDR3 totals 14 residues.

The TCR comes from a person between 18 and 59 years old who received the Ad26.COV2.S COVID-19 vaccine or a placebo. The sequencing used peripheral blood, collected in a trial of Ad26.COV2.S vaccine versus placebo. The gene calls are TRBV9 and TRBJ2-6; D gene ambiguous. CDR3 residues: CASSVALGANVLTF. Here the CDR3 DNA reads TGTGCCAGCAGCGTAGCTCTTGGGGCCAACGTCCTGACTTTC. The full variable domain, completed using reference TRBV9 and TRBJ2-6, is DSGVTQTPKHLITATGQRVTLRCSPRSGDLSVYWYQQSLDQGLQFLIQYYNGEERAKGNILERFSAQQFPDLHSELNLSSLELGDSALYFCASSVALGANVLTFGAGSRLTVL.